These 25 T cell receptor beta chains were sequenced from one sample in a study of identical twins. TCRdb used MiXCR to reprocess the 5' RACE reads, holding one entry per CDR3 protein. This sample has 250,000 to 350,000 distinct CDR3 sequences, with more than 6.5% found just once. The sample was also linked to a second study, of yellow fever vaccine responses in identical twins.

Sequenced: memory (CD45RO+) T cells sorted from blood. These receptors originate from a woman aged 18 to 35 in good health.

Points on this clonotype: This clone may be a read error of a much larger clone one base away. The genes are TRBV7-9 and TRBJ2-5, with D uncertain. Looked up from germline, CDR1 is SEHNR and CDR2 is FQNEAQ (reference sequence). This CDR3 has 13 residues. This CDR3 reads CASGLMVGETQYF. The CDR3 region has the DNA TGTGCCAGCGGCTTAATGGTGGGGGAGACCCAGTACTTC. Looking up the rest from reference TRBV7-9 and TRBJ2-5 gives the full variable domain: DTGVSQNPRHKITKRGQNVTFRCDPISEHNRLYWYRQTLGQGPEFLTYFQNEAQLEKSRLLSDRFSAERPKGSFSTLEIQRTEQGDSAMYLCASGLMVGETQYFGPGTRLLVL.

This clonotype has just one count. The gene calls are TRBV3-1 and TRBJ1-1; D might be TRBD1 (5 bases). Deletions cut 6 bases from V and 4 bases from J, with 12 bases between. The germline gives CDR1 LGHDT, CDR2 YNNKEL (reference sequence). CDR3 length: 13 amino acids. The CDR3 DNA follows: TGTGCCAGCAGGGGACGAGGTGGCACTGAAGCTTTCTTT. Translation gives CASRGRGGTEAFF. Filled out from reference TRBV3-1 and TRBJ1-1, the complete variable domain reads DTAVSQTPKYLVTQMGNDKSIKCEQNLGHDTMYWYKQDSKKFLKIMFSYNNKELIINETVPNRFSPKSPDKAHLNLHINSLELGDSAVYFCASRGRGGTEAFFGQGTRLTVV.

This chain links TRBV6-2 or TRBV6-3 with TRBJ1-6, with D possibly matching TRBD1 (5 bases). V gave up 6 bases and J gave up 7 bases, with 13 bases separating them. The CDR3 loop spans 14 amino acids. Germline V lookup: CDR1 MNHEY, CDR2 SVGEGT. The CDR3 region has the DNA TGTGCCAGCAGCCTGGGACCGCTGAATTCACCCCTCCACTTT. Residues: CASSLGPLNSPLHF.

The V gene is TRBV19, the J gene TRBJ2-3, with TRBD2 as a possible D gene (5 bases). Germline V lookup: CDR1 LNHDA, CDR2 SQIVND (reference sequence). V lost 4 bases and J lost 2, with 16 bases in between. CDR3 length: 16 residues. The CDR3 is CASSTLSTGNTDTQYF. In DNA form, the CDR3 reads TGTGCCAGTAGTACCCTATCGACCGGGAACACAGATACGCAGTATTTT.

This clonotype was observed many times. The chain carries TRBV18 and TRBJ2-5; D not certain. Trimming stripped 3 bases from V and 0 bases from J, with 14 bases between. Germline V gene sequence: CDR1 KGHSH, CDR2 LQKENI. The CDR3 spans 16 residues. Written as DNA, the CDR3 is TGTGCCAGCTCACCTTCGTCCTCAAGGTACCAAGAGACCCAGTACTTC. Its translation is CASSPSSSRYQETQYF.

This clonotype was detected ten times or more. This chain's CDR3 is CASTRQGFNTDTQYF. DNA for the CDR3: TGTGCCAGCACTAGACAGGGTTTTAACACAGATACGCAGTATTTT. This rearrangement joins TRBV12-3 or TRBV12-4 to TRBJ2-3; 7 bases are a match to TRBD1. J gave up 2 bases and V 7 bases, and 9 bases lay outside the gene matches. The CDR3 is 15 residues long.

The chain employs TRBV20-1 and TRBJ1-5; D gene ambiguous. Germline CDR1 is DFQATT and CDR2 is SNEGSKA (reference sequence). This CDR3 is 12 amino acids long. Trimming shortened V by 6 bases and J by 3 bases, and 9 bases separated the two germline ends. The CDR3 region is CSAPKDNQPQHF. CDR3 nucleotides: TGCAGTGCCCCCAAGGACAATCAGCCCCAGCATTTT.

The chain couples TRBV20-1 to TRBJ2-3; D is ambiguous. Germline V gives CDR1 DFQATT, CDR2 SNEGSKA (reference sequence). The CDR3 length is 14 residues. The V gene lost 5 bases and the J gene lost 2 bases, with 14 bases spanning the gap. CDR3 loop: CSADNWISTDTQYF. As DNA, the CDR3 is TGCAGTGCTGATAATTGGATCTCCACAGATACGCAGTATTTT.

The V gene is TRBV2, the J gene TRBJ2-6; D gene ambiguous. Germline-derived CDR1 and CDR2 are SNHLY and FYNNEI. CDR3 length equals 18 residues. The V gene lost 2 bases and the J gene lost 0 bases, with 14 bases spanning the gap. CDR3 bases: TGTGCCAGCAGTGAATACTTTTTACGGCGCTCTGGGGCCAACGTCCTGACTTTC. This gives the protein CASSEYFLRRSGANVLTF. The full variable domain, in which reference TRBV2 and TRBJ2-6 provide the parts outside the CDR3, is EPEVTQTPSHQVTQMGQEVILRCVPISNHLYFYWYRQILGQKVEFLVSFYNNEISEKSEIFDDQFSVERPDGSNFTLKIRSTKLEDSAMYFCASSEYFLRRSGANVLTFGAGSRLTVL.

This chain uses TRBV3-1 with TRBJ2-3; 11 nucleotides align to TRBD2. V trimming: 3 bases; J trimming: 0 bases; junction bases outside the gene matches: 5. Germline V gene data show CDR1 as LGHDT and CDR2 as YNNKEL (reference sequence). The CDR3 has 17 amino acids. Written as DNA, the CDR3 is TGTGCCAGCAGCCAGCCTAGCGGGAGGAGGAGCACAGATACGCAGTATTTT. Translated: CASSQPSGRRSTDTQYF.

CDR3 nucleotide sequence: TGCAGTGCTAGAGTGGGGAGAGGCTACACCTTC. This codes for CSARVGRGYTF. This rearrangement joins TRBV20-1 to TRBJ1-2; no reliable D call. CDR1 and CDR2 from the germline V gene are DFQATT and SNEGSKA (reference sequence). V lost 1 base and J lost 8, with 8 bases in between. This CDR3 has 11 amino acids.

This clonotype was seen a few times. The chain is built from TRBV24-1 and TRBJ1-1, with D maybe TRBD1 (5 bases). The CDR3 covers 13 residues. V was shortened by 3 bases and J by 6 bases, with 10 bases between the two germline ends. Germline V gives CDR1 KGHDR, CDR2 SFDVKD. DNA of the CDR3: TGTGCCACCAGTGATCCGACAGAAGCTGAAGCTTTCTTT. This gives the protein CATSDPTEAEAFF.

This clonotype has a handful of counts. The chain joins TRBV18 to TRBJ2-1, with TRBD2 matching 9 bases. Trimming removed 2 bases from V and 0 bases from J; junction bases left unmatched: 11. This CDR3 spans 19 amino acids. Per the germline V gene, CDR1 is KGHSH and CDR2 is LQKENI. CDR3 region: CASSPGVGAGGFSYNEQFF. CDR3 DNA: TGTGCCAGCTCACCAGGAGTAGGTGCGGGAGGGTTCTCCTACAATGAGCAGTTCTTC.

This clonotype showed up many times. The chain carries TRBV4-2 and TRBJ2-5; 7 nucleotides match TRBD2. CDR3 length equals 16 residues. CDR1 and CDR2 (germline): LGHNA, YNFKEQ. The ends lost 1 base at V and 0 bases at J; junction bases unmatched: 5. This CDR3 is CASSQGEGRNQETQYF. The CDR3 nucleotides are TGTGCCAGCAGCCAAGGGGAGGGACGGAACCAAGAGACCCAGTACTTC.

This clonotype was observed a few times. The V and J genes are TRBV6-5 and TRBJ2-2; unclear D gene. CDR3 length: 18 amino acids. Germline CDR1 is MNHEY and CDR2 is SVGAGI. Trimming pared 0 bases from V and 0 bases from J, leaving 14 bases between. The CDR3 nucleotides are TGTGCCAGCAGTTACTCGAGGTGGCTACCACCGAACACCGGGGAGCTGTTTTTT. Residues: CASSYSRWLPPNTGELFF.

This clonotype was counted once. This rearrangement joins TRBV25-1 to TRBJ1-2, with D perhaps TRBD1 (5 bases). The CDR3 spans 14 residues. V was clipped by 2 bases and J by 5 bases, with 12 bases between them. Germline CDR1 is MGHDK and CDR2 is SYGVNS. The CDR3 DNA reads TGTGCCAGCAGTGAACAGGGAACGTGGTATGGCTACACCTTC. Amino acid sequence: CASSEQGTWYGYTF.

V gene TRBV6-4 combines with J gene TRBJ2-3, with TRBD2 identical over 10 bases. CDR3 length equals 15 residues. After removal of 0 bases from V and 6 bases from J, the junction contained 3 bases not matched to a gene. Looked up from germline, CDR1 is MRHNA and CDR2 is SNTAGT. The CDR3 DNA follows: TGTGCCAGCAGTGACTCGAGCGGGGGGGCCGATACGCAGTATTTT. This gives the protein CASSDSSGGADTQYF.

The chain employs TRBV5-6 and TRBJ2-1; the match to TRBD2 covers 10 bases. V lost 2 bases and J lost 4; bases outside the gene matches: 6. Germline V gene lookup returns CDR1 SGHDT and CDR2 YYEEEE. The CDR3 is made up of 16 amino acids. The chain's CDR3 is CASSFFGSGRYNEQFF. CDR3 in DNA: TGTGCCAGCAGCTTTTTTGGTAGCGGGAGGTACAATGAGCAGTTCTTC.

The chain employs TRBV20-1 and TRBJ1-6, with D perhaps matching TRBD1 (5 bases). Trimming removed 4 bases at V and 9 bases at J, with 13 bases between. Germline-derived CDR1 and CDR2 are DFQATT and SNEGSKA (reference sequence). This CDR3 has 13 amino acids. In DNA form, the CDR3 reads TGCAGTGCTAACCGGGACTTCGGTTCACCCCTCCACTTT. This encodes CSANRDFGSPLHF.

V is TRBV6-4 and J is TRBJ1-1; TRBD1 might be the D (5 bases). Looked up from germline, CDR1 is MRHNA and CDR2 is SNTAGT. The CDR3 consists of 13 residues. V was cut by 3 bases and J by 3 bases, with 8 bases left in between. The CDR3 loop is CASSEGRYTEAFF. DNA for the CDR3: TGTGCCAGCAGTGAGGGGCGTTACACTGAAGCTTTCTTT.

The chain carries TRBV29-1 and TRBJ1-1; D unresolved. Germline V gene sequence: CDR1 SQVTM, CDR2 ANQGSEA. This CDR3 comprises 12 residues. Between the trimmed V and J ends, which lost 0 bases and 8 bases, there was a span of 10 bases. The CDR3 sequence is CSVEDPGKEAFF. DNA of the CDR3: TGCAGCGTTGAAGATCCGGGGAAAGAAGCTTTCTTT.

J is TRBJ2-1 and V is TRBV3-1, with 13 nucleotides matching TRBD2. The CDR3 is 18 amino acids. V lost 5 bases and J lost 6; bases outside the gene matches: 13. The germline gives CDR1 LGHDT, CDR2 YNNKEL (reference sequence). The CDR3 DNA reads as TGTGCCAGCAGCAAGCACAGACTAGCGGGAGGATCGGTCAATGAGCAGTTCTTC. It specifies CASSKHRLAGGSVNEQFF.

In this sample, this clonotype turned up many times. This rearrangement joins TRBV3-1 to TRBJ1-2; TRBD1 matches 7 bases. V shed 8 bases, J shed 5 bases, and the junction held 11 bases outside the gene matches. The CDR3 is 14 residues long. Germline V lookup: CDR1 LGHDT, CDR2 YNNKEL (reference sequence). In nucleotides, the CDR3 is TGTGCCAGCCTGCGGACAGGCGGACTGTATGGCTACACCTTC. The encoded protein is CASLRTGGLYGYTF.

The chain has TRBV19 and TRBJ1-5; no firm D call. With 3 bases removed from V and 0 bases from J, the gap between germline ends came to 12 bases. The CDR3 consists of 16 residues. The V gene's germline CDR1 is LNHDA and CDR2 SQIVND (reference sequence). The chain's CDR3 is CASSMWGIYSNQPQHF. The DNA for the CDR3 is TGTGCCAGTAGTATGTGGGGAATCTATAGCAATCAGCCCCAGCATTTT.

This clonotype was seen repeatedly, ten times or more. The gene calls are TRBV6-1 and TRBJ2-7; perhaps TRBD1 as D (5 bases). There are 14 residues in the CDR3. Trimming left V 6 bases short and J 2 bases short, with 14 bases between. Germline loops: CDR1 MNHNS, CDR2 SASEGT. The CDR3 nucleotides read TGTGCCAGCAGACACCGACAGTTAGCCTACGAGCAGTACTTC. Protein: CASRHRQLAYEQYF.